The present TCR beta chain was sequenced within a study of prognosis after radiotherapy for stage I lung cancer. About the study: It was between early 2018 and early 2019 that stage I non-small cell lung cancer patients were enrolled.

In this sample, this clonotype turned up many times. Its cognate antigen is unknown. Two rounds of multiplex PCR amplified TCR beta CDR3 from genomic DNA. The authors ran first-round PCR with primers specific to each TRBV and TRBJ gene. Universal primers were used for second-round PCR. TCRdb reprocessed the multiplex PCR reads with MiXCR, giving one entry per CDR3 protein. The sample has roughly 30,000 distinct CDR3 sequences, 40% to 60% seen once. Study outcomes and limitations: Post-therapy Shannon entropy was lower in patients developing distant metastases following stereotactic body radiation therapy. Differences in TRBV and TRBJ gene usage were reportedly observed between patients with and without metastases.

This TCR was sampled from a donor aged 50 or older with non-small cell lung cancer. The source was PBMCs, collected before or after stereotactic body radiation therapy (not recorded which).

The CDR3 sequence: CASSAGDRDETQYF. The CDR3, as DNA: TGTGCCAGCAGCGCGGGGGACAGGGACGAGACCCAGTACTTC. The chain links TRBV5-4 to TRBJ2-5, with 9 bases identical to TRBD1. The CDR3 is made up of 14 amino acids. V lost 4 bases, J lost 5 bases, and 6 bases stayed unmatched. Per germline, CDR1 SGHNT and CDR2 YYREEE (reference sequence).